These 17 T cell receptor beta chains originate from one sample sequenced in a study of blood T cell repertoires in COVID-19. Repertoires were generated with immunoSEQ multiplex PCR, while TCRdb's copy carries only in-frame clones and drops some. This table holds about 78,000 clones, about nine tenths found once. Sequenced sample: peripheral blood. These receptor sequences come from a woman of 80 years or more with acute or convalescent COVID-19.

The V gene is TRBV3-1 (or the pseudogene TRBV3-2), the J gene TRBJ1-6; D might be TRBD1 (5 bases). Germline V CDR1 and CDR2: LGHDT, YNNKEL (reference sequence). V was pared by 2 bases and J by 0 bases, with 8 bases between. This CDR3 is built from 16 residues. CDR3 in amino acids: CASSQTGSSYNSPLHF. For the CDR3, the DNA is TGTGCCAGCAGCCAAACAGGCAGCTCCTATAATTCACCCCTCCACTTT.

The chain carries TRBV7-2 and TRBJ2-3, with a tentative D call TRBD2 (7 bases). The CDR3 covers 17 residues. Germline V CDR1 and CDR2: SGHTA, FQGNSA. V gave up 1 base and J gave up 4 bases, with 18 bases separating them. The CDR3 DNA reads TGTGCCAGCAGCTTAGGACTGCGTGGGGGGGCCCCAGATACGCAGTATTTT. This codes for CASSLGLRGGAPDTQYF.

The chain is built from TRBV11-2 and TRBJ1-1, with unresolved D. With 5 bases removed from V and 5 bases from J, the gap between germline ends came to 15 bases. Germline loops: CDR1 SGHAT, CDR2 FQNNGV. The CDR3 spans 14 residues. In DNA, the CDR3 is TGTGCCAGCAGCCCAGCAGGAGGGCGGACTGAAGCTTTCTTT. It translates to CASSPAGGRTEAFF.

The J gene is TRBJ2-5, the V gene TRBV7-8, with TRBD2 identical over 9 bases. Germline V gene data show CDR1 as SGHVS and CDR2 as FQNEAQ. The CDR3 contains 14 residues. V shed 5 bases, J shed 5 bases, and the junction held 6 bases outside the gene matches. CDR3 in amino acids: CASSPRGGGETQYF. CDR3 in DNA: TGTGCCAGCAGCCCGCGGGGGGGCGGTGAGACCCAGTACTTC.

The chain couples TRBV18 to TRBJ1-2, with 8 bases fitting TRBD1. The length of the CDR3 is 14 residues. CDR1 is KGHSH and CDR2 is LQKENI in the germline V gene. Trimming removed 5 bases from V and 3 bases from J; junction bases left unmatched: 5. CDR3 region: CASSTGQGDYGYTF. The DNA of the CDR3 is TGTGCCAGCTCAACAGGACAGGGAGACTATGGCTACACCTTC.

V gene TRBV10-3 combines with J gene TRBJ2-1, with 11 bases aligning to TRBD2. V shed 2 bases, J shed 9 bases, and the junction held 3 bases outside the gene matches. Germline lookup yields CDR1 ENHRY and CDR2 SYGVKD. The CDR3 contains 14 residues. CDR3 sequence reads: CAISETSGRSEQFF. Written as DNA, the CDR3 is TGTGCCATCAGTGAGACTAGCGGGAGATCTGAGCAGTTCTTC.

V gene TRBV28 combines with J gene TRBJ2-1; tentative D call: TRBD2 (6 bases). The CDR3 is made up of 17 amino acids. CDR1 and CDR2 (germline): MDHEN, SYDVKM. With 5 bases removed from V and 3 bases from J, the gap between germline ends came to 20 bases. CDR3 bases: TGTGCCAGCAGTGGCCTCTCCCGGGACTTCGGCTACAATGAGCAGTTCTTC. This translates into CASSGLSRDFGYNEQFF.

The chain carries TRBV3-1 (or the pseudogene TRBV3-2) and TRBJ1-4, with D possibly TRBD1 on 5 matching bases. This CDR3 has 16 residues. Germline V gene lookup returns CDR1 LGHDT and CDR2 YNNKEL (reference sequence). Trimming left V 3 bases short and J 6 bases short, with 17 bases between. DNA of the CDR3: TGTGCCAGCAGCCACAAAGTGGGCGGGGGTGATGAAAAACTGTTTTTT. Protein product: CASSHKVGGGDEKLFF.

The V and J genes are TRBV19 and TRBJ2-7; the match to TRBD1 covers 8 bases. Per the germline V gene, CDR1 is LNHDA and CDR2 is SQIVND (reference sequence). This CDR3 is 14 amino acids long. Trimming cost V 3 bases and J 5 bases; bases outside gene matches: 6. The chain's CDR3 is CASSIGQGFDEQYF. CDR3 coding DNA: TGTGCCAGTAGTATTGGACAGGGCTTTGACGAGCAGTACTTC.

The V call is TRBV18, the J call TRBJ2-5, with D possibly TRBD2 on 6 matching bases. This CDR3 contains 13 residues. The V and J ends lost 4 bases and 4 bases respectively, with 10 bases between them. Looked up from germline, CDR1 is KGHSH and CDR2 is LQKENI. This chain's CDR3 is CASSLGTSETQYF. CDR3 in DNA: TGTGCCAGCTCACTCGGGACTTCAGAGACCCAGTACTTC.

This chain links TRBV10-2 with TRBJ2-7; 8 bases align to TRBD1. The germline gives CDR1 WSHSY, CDR2 SAAADI. V lost 7 bases to trimming and J lost 2 bases; unmatched junction nucleotides: 4. The CDR3 totals 13 residues. The CDR3 is CASNRDRTYEQYF. In DNA, the CDR3 is TGCGCCAGCAACCGGGACAGGACCTACGAGCAGTACTTC.

Here the CDR3 reads CASSSAGGRETQYF. The DNA of the CDR3 is TGCGCCAGCAGCTCAGCAGGGGGTCGGGAGACCCAGTACTTC. The rearrangement uses TRBV5-1 and TRBJ2-5; 7 positions match TRBD1. The CDR3 length is 14 residues. The germline CDR1 and CDR2 sequences are SGHRS and YFSETQ. V gave up 3 bases and J gave up 5 bases; unmatched junction bases: 7.

This clone came up once. V is TRBV5-8 and J is TRBJ1-4; D gene ambiguous. Trimming took off 3 bases at V and 11 bases at J, with 11 bases between the two ends. From germline, CDR1 is SGHTS and CDR2 YDEGEE. There are 12 residues in the CDR3. CDR3 sequence (DNA): TGTGCCAGCAGCTCTACCGACGGGAAACTGTTTTTT. Translating gives CASSSTDGKLFF.

This chain joins TRBV7-6 and TRBJ2-7, with TRBD2 matching over 8 bases. Germline-derived CDR1 and CDR2 are SGHVS and FNYEAQ. J lost 5 bases, V lost 1 base, and 10 bases had no gene match. The CDR3 runs 16 residues. CDR3 sequence reads: CASSLVAGGRLDEQYF. CDR3 nucleotide sequence: TGTGCCAGCAGCTTAGTCGCGGGGGGCCGCCTGGACGAGCAGTACTTC.

This clone turned up a few times. This chain uses TRBV7-9 with TRBJ2-1; D perhaps matches TRBD2 (6 bases). The germline CDR1 and CDR2 sequences are SEHNR and FQNEAQ (reference sequence). The V end lost 2 bases, the J end lost 6 bases, and 20 bases lay between the germline ends. The length of the CDR3 is 17 residues. CDR3 sequence: CASSLKGRPSGPNEQFF. CDR3 in DNA: TGTGCCAGCAGCTTAAAGGGGAGGCCGTCGGGTCCCAATGAGCAGTTCTTC.

The genes are TRBV5-1 and TRBJ1-2; D is perhaps TRBD1 (6 bases). Germline assignment: CDR1 SGHRS and CDR2 YFSETQ. The ends were cut back, 0 bases at V and 0 bases at J, with 12 bases in the middle. CDR3 length equals 16 residues. CDR3 in amino acids: CASSLDGGTSNYGYTF. CDR3 coding DNA: TGCGCCAGCAGCTTGGATGGGGGCACCTCTAACTATGGCTACACCTTC.

The chain links TRBV29-1 to TRBJ1-2; D not resolved. V lost 7 bases, J lost 5 bases, and 17 bases lay in between. There are 13 residues in the CDR3. Germline CDR1 and CDR2: SQVTM and ANQGSEA. This CDR3 reads CSASLSGMYGYTF. The CDR3 DNA follows: TGCAGCGCGTCACTCTCGGGGATGTATGGCTACACCTTC.